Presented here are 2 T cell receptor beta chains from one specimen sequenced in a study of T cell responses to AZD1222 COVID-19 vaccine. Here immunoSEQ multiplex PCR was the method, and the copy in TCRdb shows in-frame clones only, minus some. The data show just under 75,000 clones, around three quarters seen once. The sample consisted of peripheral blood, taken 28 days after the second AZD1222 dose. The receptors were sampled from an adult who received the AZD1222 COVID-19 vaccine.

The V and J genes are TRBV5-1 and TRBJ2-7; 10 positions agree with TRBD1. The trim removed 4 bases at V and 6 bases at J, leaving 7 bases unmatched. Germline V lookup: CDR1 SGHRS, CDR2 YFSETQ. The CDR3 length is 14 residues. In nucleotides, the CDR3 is TGCGCCAGCAGCCCGGGACAGGGGTTAGCCGAGCAGTACTTC. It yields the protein CASSPGQGLAEQYF.

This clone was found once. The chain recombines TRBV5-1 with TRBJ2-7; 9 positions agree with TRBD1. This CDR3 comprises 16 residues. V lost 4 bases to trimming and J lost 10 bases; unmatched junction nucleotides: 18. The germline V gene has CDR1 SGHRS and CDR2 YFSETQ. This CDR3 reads CASSGMGQGRGMEQYF. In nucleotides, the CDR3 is TGCGCCAGCAGCGGAATGGGACAGGGAAGGGGGATGGAACAGTACTTC.